This TCR beta chain was identified in a study of vaccination and CD4 T cells after COVID-19. To note about this clonotype: Its antigen remains unidentified.

Germline CDR1 and CDR2: SGHTA and FQGNSA. The CDR3 consists of 15 residues. V lost 6 bases, J lost 5 bases, and 8 bases stayed unmatched. Once obtained from cultured CD4+ T cells, the DNA was sequenced using the Oncomine TCR Beta short-read assay. Cultured CD4+ T cells were the source of extracted genomic DNA. TCRdb reprocessed the PCR reads via MiXCR and lists one record per CDR3 protein. Among about 4,500 distinct CDR3 sequences listed, less than 50% were seen once. Whole-study results and caveats: The median proportion of reactive clones detected only post-vaccination in convalescent patients was approximately 90%.

Treatment: approximately 11-day PBMC culture with coronavirus spike peptide pools or control peptides (ViraFEST assay). This TCR derives from a human donor who had recovered from COVID-19. V is TRBV7-2 and J is TRBJ2-2; the match to TRBD2 covers 8 bases. The sequenced material came from CD4+ T cells from blood, cultured in vitro. The DNA of the CDR3 is TGTGCCAGCAGTCCTGGCGGGGGGATTACCGGGGAGCTGTTTTTT. This sequence encodes CASSPGGGITGELFF.